These T cell receptor beta chains were read from a single sample in a study of cytomegalovirus exposure and HLA in healthy donors. TCRdb's table, derived via immunoSEQ multiplex PCR, lists solely in-frame clones and lacks some. Seen here are about 59,000 clones, roughly 77% observed once, and the top ten hold under 8%. Sequencing was performed on PBMCs. The receptors were sampled from a man between 25 and 39 years old in good health and CMV-seropositive. Both conserved end residues are part of each CDR3. The D gene is left open where the match is weak. Size is omitted from some rows. Given values are once, few, many or a class for expanded clones.

D gene,J gene,V gene,clone size,CDR3 protein,CDR3 DNA
NA,TRBJ1-5,TRBV6-1,few,CASSDVANQPQHF,TGTGCCAGCAGTGATGTGGCCAATCAGCCCCAGCATTTT
NA,TRBJ2-1,TRBV7-7,NA,CASSLSGVGNEQFF,TGTGCTAGCAGCTTATCCGGGGTGGGCAATGAGCAGTTCTTC
NA,TRBJ1-5,TRBV28,NA,CASSLWSQLDSNQPQHF,TGTGCCAGCAGTTTATGGTCGCAGCTAGATAGCAATCAGCCCCAGCATTTT
NA,TRBJ1-1,TRBV13,few,CASSLNPFTGTEAFF,TGTGCCAGCAGCTTAAACCCTTTCACAGGGACTGAAGCTTTCTTT
NA,TRBJ2-3,TRBV2,NA,CASSEEGVRNTQYF,TGTGCCAGCAGTGAAGAGGGGGTTCGGAATACGCAGTATTTT
TRBD1,TRBJ1-2,TRBV7-2,NA,CASSDRGSVIANYGYTF,TGTGCCAGCAGCGACAGGGGTTCAGTGATCGCTAACTATGGCTACACCTTC
NA,TRBJ2-1,TRBV5-4,NA,CASSGGGTASGNEQFF,TGTGCCAGCAGCGGGGGAGGTACGGCCAGTGGGAATGAGCAGTTCTTC
NA,TRBJ2-5,TRBV6-4,NA,CASKNRAREETQYF,TGTGCCAGCAAGAACAGGGCTAGAGAAGAGACCCAGTACTTC
NA,TRBJ1-6,TRBV27,NA,CASSLRQANYNSPLHF,TGTGCCAGCAGTCTAAGACAGGCGAACTATAATTCACCCCTCCACTTT
TRBD1,TRBJ1-2,TRBV18,NA,CASSQGTGINYGYTF,TGTGCCAGCTCACAGGGGACAGGCATTAACTATGGCTACACCTTC
TRBD1,TRBJ2-5,TRBV7-3,few,CASSFTGVGETQYF,TGTGCCAGCAGCTTTACAGGGGTGGGGGAGACCCAGTACTTC
TRBD2,TRBJ2-7,TRBV9,NA,CASSSLSGAPPYEQYF,TGTGCCAGCAGCTCATTGAGCGGGGCCCCTCCCTACGAGCAGTACTTC
TRBD1,TRBJ2-5,TRBV7-2,once,CASSSQGQANQETQYF,TGTGCCAGCAGCTCCCAGGGACAGGCGAACCAAGAGACCCAGTACTTC
NA,TRBJ2-1,TRBV9,few,CASSVGARAPNEQFF,TGTGCCAGCAGCGTAGGAGCGAGGGCCCCTAATGAGCAGTTCTTC
NA,TRBJ1-6,TRBV4-3,few,CASSQGVQNNSPLHF,TGCGCCAGCAGCCAAGGAGTACAGAATAATTCACCCCTCCACTTT
NA,TRBJ1-2,TRBV9,NA,CASSVGELQDGGYTF,TGTGCCAGCAGCGTAGGGGAGCTTCAGGACGGTGGCTACACCTTC
TRBD2,TRBJ2-3,TRBV9,NA,CASSPFSGGRTGAQYF,TGTGCCAGCAGCCCCTTTAGCGGGGGGCGCACGGGGGCGCAGTATTTT
NA,TRBJ2-7,TRBV30,NA,CAWTSAYEQYF,TGTGCCTGGACTTCGGCCTACGAGCAGTACTTC
TRBD1,TRBJ2-7,TRBV19,NA,CASSAPRVGQTYEQYF,TGTGCCAGTAGCGCGCCCAGAGTGGGACAGACCTACGAGCAGTACTTC
TRBD1,TRBJ2-7,TRBV9,NA,CASSADRDRDSYEQYF,TGTGCCAGCAGCGCTGACCGGGACAGGGACTCCTACGAGCAGTACTTC
TRBD1,TRBJ1-5,TRBV28,NA,CASSPPGTGGLGQPQHF,TGTGCCAGCAGTCCCCCCGGGACAGGGGGCTTGGGACAGCCCCAGCATTTT
NA,TRBJ2-1,TRBV14,NA,CASSQMTGPYNEQFF,TGTGCCAGCAGCCAAATGACAGGCCCCTACAATGAGCAGTTCTTC
NA,TRBJ1-6,TRBV27,NA,CASSLGLQNSPLHF,TGTGCCAGCAGTTTAGGACTCCAAAATTCACCCCTCCACTTT
NA,TRBJ1-1,TRBV7-7,NA,CASSPGEGNTEAFF,TGTGCCAGCAGCCCCGGCGAGGGTAACACTGAAGCTTTCTTT
TRBD2,TRBJ2-3,TRBV7-6,NA,CASSLAATSGGYTDTQYF,TGTGCCAGCAGCTTAGCCGCAACTAGCGGGGGATACACAGATACGCAGTATTTT